The clone carrying this TCR beta chain has a handful of counts. Its target is not known. The data belong to a study of blood T cells in healthy people across ages. Germline V gene lookup returns CDR1 SEHNR and CDR2 FQNEAQ (reference sequence). Trimming removed 4 bases from V and 3 bases from J, with 7 bases in between. This CDR3 region has 12 residues. Study outcomes and limitations: Calculation of diversity from one million T cells yielded estimates considered to be underestimates.

A J-beta primer mix and a sample-barcoded 5' primer were used in a second PCR of about 7 to 11 cycles. TCRdb re-called the 5' RACE reads through MiXCR, storing one row per CDR3 protein. Of 790,000 or so distinct CDR3 sequences in the sample, roughly three fifths are singletons; the top ten hold roughly 25%. The sample was blood. The chain is built from TRBV7-9 and TRBJ2-7; D unresolved. The sequence was collected from a man between 40 and 49 years old in good health. CDR3 region: CASSSEVYEQYF. CDR3 DNA: TGTGCCAGCAGCTCCGAGGTCTACGAGCAGTACTTC.